The 21 T cell receptor beta chains below were found in one sample sequenced in a study of HIV-infected patients and healthy controls. About 450 ng RNA was reverse transcribed with alpha and beta constant-region primers. Each of the alpha and beta chains got its own library through chain-specific third strand synthesis with indices. One entry per CDR3 protein results from TCRdb running MiXCR on the 5' RACE reads. This sample has 17,000 or so distinct CDR3 sequences, with under 10% found just once. All unsorted peripheral T cells were captured because whole blood was used without fractionation. Sequenced sample: blood. The origin of the receptors is an adult in good health.

This clonotype has a count of ten or more. V and J are TRBV7-2 and TRBJ2-3; TRBD2 might be the D (5 bases). V gave up 2 bases and J gave up 1 base, with 13 bases separating them. The V gene's germline CDR1 is SGHTA and CDR2 FQGNSA. The CDR3 is made up of 16 amino acids. The CDR3 region has the DNA TGTGCCAGCAGCTTACCGTTTGAGGGCGGCACAGATACGCAGTATTTT. Protein product: CASSLPFEGGTDTQYF.

In its sample, this clonotype was seen many times. The chain couples TRBV13 to TRBJ1-2; D unresolved. V dropped 5 bases and J dropped 10 bases, with 14 bases sitting between them. The CDR3 extends over 12 amino acids. Per the germline V gene, CDR1 is PRHDT and CDR2 is FYEKMQ (reference sequence). Here the CDR3 reads CASSRPVSYYTF. CDR3 bases: TGTGCCAGCAGCCGACCAGTCAGTTACTACACCTTC.

This clonotype has at least ten counts. This CDR3 reads CASSPRGGSNEQFF. The CDR3 nucleotides are TGTGCCAGCAGCCCCCGAGGGGGTTCAAATGAGCAGTTCTTC. The V gene is TRBV7-2, the J gene TRBJ2-1; TRBD1 might be the D (6 bases). V lost 5 bases and J 7 bases, leaving 15 bases between the germline ends. The CDR3 contains 14 residues. The germline gives CDR1 SGHTA, CDR2 FQGNSA. The full variable domain, rest sourced from reference TRBV7-2 and TRBJ2-1, is GAGVSQSPSNKVTEKGKDVELRCDPISGHTALYWYRQSLGQGLEFLIYFQGNSAPDKSGLPSDRFSAERTGGSVSTLTIQRTQQEDSAVYLCASSPRGGSNEQFFGPGTRLTVL.

By frequency in the sample, this clonotype is medium-sized. V and J are TRBV28 and TRBJ2-5; D is uncertain. The V gene's germline CDR1 is MDHEN and CDR2 SYDVKM. The CDR3 is 13 amino acids. Trimming took 2 bases from V and 0 from J, leaving 4 bases between them. The CDR3 bases are TGTGCCAGCAGTTTAGCGGACCAAGAGACCCAGTACTTC. Protein: CASSLADQETQYF. The variable domain in full, with the rest retrieved from reference TRBV28 and TRBJ2-5, is DVKVTQSSRYLVKRTGEKVFLECVQDMDHENMFWYRQDPGLGLRLIYFSYDVKMKEKGDIPEGYSVSREKKERFSLILESASTNQTSMYLCASSLADQETQYFGPGTRLLVL.

This clonotype was seen ten or more times. V gene TRBV29-1 combines with J gene TRBJ2-3; 13 positions agree with TRBD2. The CDR3 contains 14 residues. V trimming: 6 bases; J trimming: 5 bases; junction bases outside the gene matches: 5. Germline-derived CDR1 and CDR2 are SQVTM and ANQGSEA. This chain's CDR3 is CSVERTSGGDTQYF. CDR3 nucleotides: TGCAGCGTGGAAAGGACTAGCGGGGGAGATACGCAGTATTTT.

In this sample, this clonotype turned up many times. The chain employs TRBV29-1 and TRBJ2-5; D not resolved. The CDR3 has 13 residues. Germline assignment: CDR1 SQVTM and CDR2 ANQGSEA. Trimming stripped 4 bases from V and 4 bases from J, with 13 bases between. The CDR3 DNA reads TGCAGCGTTGGTCCCCGCCAGATAGAGACCCAGTACTTC. Translation gives CSVGPRQIETQYF. The variable domain in full, completed from reference TRBV29-1 and TRBJ2-5, reads SAVISQKPSRDICQRGTSLTIQCQVDSQVTMMFWYRQQPGQSLTLIATANQGSEATYESGFVIDKFPISRPNLTFSTLTVSNMSPEDSSIYLCSVGPRQIETQYFGPGTRLLVL.

This clonotype is labeled as medium-sized (0.01 to 0.1%). The chain employs TRBV29-1 and TRBJ2-3; 15 bases agree with TRBD2. The CDR3 consists of 19 residues. Losses at the gene ends were 1 base for V and 0 bases for J; bases not matched to a gene: 8. Germline CDR1 is SQVTM and CDR2 is ANQGSEA. This chain's CDR3 is CSVEGGLAGGRISTDTQYF. As DNA, the CDR3 is TGCAGCGTTGAAGGGGGACTAGCGGGAGGACGGATTAGCACAGATACGCAGTATTTT.

Sample share makes this clonotype medium-sized. The J gene is TRBJ2-7, the V gene TRBV11-2; perhaps TRBD1 as D (5 bases). CDR1 and CDR2 (germline): SGHAT, FQNNGV. This CDR3 comprises 14 residues. Trimming pared 3 bases from V and 6 bases from J, leaving 15 bases between. CDR3 loop: CASSFQGLGLEQYF. In DNA form, the CDR3 reads TGTGCCAGCAGCTTCCAGGGTTTAGGGCTCGAGCAGTACTTC.

In its sample, this clonotype was seen many times. The CDR3 coding sequence is TGCAGTGCTAGAGATCAGGGATACGGAATGCGTGGCTATGGCTACACCTTC. Protein sequence: CSARDQGYGMRGYGYTF. The chain employs TRBV20-1 and TRBJ1-2, with a weak D call TRBD1 (5 bases). V was clipped by 0 bases and J by 4 bases, with 21 bases between them. This CDR3 comprises 17 residues. The germline CDR1 and CDR2 sequences are DFQATT and SNEGSKA (reference sequence).

This clonotype was found many times. V is TRBV6-4 and J is TRBJ2-3; maybe TRBD2 (5 bases). The V gene's germline CDR1 is MRHNA and CDR2 SNTAGT. The CDR3 sequence is 15 residues long. The V and J ends lost 3 bases and 1 base respectively, with 11 bases between them. The CDR3 nucleotides are TGTGCCAGCAGTGAAAAGGGAGAAGGCACAGATACGCAGTATTTT. Translated, it gives CASSEKGEGTDTQYF.

This clonotype was detected many times. V usage is TRBV12-2 and J usage is TRBJ2-4; no check of the table's D call, TRBD2, against the DNA was made. TRBV12-2 is recorded as a pseudogene. The CDR3 runs to 23 residues. The CDR3 loop is CASRSLRLGQRCFWALLKNIQYF. The CDR3 coding sequence is TGTGCAAGTCGCTCACTCCGGCTAGGACAGCGGTGTTTTTGGGCCCTGTTAAAAAACATTCAGTACTTC.

This clonotype is medium-sized. The V and J genes are TRBV7-9 and TRBJ2-7, with D unclear. CDR1 and CDR2 (germline): SEHNR, FQNEAQ (reference sequence). With 2 bases removed from V and 0 bases from J, the gap between germline ends came to 11 bases. The CDR3 covers 15 residues. The CDR3 nucleotides read TGTGCCAGCAGCTTAAGTCAGGTCCACTCCTACGAGCAGTACTTC. It specifies CASSLSQVHSYEQYF. The full variable domain, with the rest looked up from reference TRBV7-9 and TRBJ2-7, is DTGVSQNPRHKITKRGQNVTFRCDPISEHNRLYWYRQTLGQGPEFLTYFQNEAQLEKSRLLSDRFSAERPKGSFSTLEIQRTEQGDSAMYLCASSLSQVHSYEQYFGPGTRLTVT.

Many counts were recorded for this clonotype. This chain links TRBV6-2 or TRBV6-3 with TRBJ2-7; D is unclear. In germline, CDR1 is MNHEY, CDR2 SVGEGT. Deletions cut 5 bases from V and 2 bases from J, with 16 bases between. CDR3 length: 15 residues. Here the CDR3 DNA reads TGTGCCAGCAGTCACGGTGGGGTTCCGACCTACGAGCAGTACGTC. This codes for CASSHGGVPTYEQYV.

This clonotype has a handful of counts. This CDR3 reads CASRTTGEETQYF. The CDR3 DNA reads TGTGCCAGCAGAACTACAGGGGAAGAGACCCAGTACTTC. The V gene is TRBV5-4, the J gene TRBJ2-5; 7 bases agree with TRBD1. V trimming: 5 bases; J trimming: 3 bases; junction bases outside the gene matches: 4. The CDR3 loop spans 13 amino acids. CDR1 is SGHNT and CDR2 is YYREEE in the germline V gene (reference sequence). The whole variable domain, filled in from reference TRBV5-4 and TRBJ2-5, reads ETGVTQSPTHLIKTRGQQVTLRCSSQSGHNTVSWYQQALGQGPQFIFQYYREEENGRGNFPPRFSGLQFPNYSSELNVNALELDDSALYLCASRTTGEETQYFGPGTRLLVL.

This clonotype was seen repeatedly, ten times or more. V is TRBV11-1 and J is TRBJ2-1; D might be TRBD2 (6 bases). V was trimmed by 6 bases and J by 2 bases, leaving 11 bases between them. Germline-derived CDR1 and CDR2 are SGHAT and FQDESV (reference sequence). The CDR3 extends over 14 amino acids. CDR3 DNA sequence: TGTGCCAGCAGGTCTAGCGTCCCCTACAATGAGCAGTTCTTC. It translates to CASRSSVPYNEQFF.

This clonotype was found many times. The chain recombines TRBV27 with TRBJ2-7; 11 bases fit TRBD2. Per germline, CDR1 MNHEY and CDR2 SMNVEV (reference sequence). V shed 5 bases and J 3 bases; nucleotides not matched to a gene: 3. The CDR3 has 14 residues. The CDR3 DNA reads as TGTGCCAGCAGTCCCGGGACTAGCGGCTACGAGCAGTACGTC. It yields the protein CASSPGTSGYEQYV.

This clonotype was seen ten or more times. V usage is TRBV12-3 or TRBV12-4 and J usage is TRBJ1-2; 10 bases match TRBD1. The CDR3 loop spans 17 amino acids. Losses at the gene ends were 8 bases for V and 0 bases for J; bases not matched to a gene: 12. CDR3 DNA: TGTGCCAGCCGACCGGTTCCGGGACAGGGGACTAACTATGGCTACACCTTC. It codes for CASRPVPGQGTNYGYTF.

The chain joins TRBV20-1 to TRBJ2-3; 11 bases are shared with TRBD1. V was pared by 6 bases and J by 6 bases, with 8 bases of the junction left unmatched. The V gene's germline CDR1 is DFQATT and CDR2 SNEGSKA (reference sequence). The CDR3 extends over 14 amino acids. In nucleotides, the CDR3 is TGCAGTGCCCCCCGGACAGGGGGCTCGGATACGCAGTATTTT. This translates into CSAPRTGGSDTQYF.

This clonotype was seen repeatedly, ten times or more. J is TRBJ1-1 and V is TRBV12-3 or TRBV12-4; D call uncertain. V shed 3 bases and J shed 11 bases, with 10 bases lying between them. CDR3 size: 11 residues. The CDR3 reads CASSFGLSAFF. The CDR3 DNA sequence: TGTGCCAGCAGTTTCGGCCTGTCGGCTTTCTTT.

This clonotype is medium-sized (0.01 to 0.1%) within its sample. The rearrangement uses TRBV12-3 or TRBV12-4 and TRBJ2-5; D is uncertain. V lost 5 bases and J lost 7, with 11 bases in between. The CDR3 is 12 residues long. CDR3 bases: TGTGCCAGCAGTCTGGCAGAAACGACCCAGTACTTC. Translation: CASSLAETTQYF.

In this sample, this clonotype is medium-sized. This chain joins TRBV4-2 and TRBJ1-1; D may be TRBD1 (5 bases). The CDR3 totals 15 residues. The germline V gene encodes CDR1 LGHNA and CDR2 YNFKEQ. Trimming pared 1 base from V and 5 bases from J, leaving 14 bases between. CDR3 in amino acids: CASSQGRGKGTEAFF. For the CDR3, the DNA is TGTGCCAGCAGCCAAGGTCGGGGCAAGGGGACTGAAGCTTTCTTT.